This T cell receptor (beta chain) emerged from a study of blood T cell repertoires in COVID-19. Study as a whole: COVID-19 samples collected from the United States, Italy and Spain covered acute and convalescent phases.

Per the study methods: Estimation of nucleated cell counts relied on the amplification of reference gene primers. Method: immunoSEQ multiplex PCR; TCRdb's copy keeps in-frame clones and lacks some. That table is the source of V, J and clone size, and D and trimming were worked out from the DNA. The sample yields fewer than 70,000 clones, 80% to 90% seen once. Per the germline V gene, CDR1 is MNHEY and CDR2 is SVGAGI. Trimming removed 7 bases at V and 0 bases at J, with 13 bases between. The CDR3 totals 15 residues. The chain joins TRBV6-5 to TRBJ1-3; D might be TRBD1 (6 bases). The clonotype originates from an older woman with acute or convalescent COVID-19. Input material: peripheral blood. The CDR3 sequence is CASKRDRSSGNTIYF. The CDR3 DNA sequence: TGTGCCAGCAAAAGAGACAGGAGCTCTGGAAACACCATATATTTT.